What follows describes a single T cell receptor (beta chain). The target antigen is unknown. The junction differs from germline at one of its ends, possibly a read error. Overall study findings and caveats: Tumor memory CD4+ T cell TCR gene usage clustered with blood and lymph node memory CD4+ cells and lymph node naive CD4+ cells. Tumor Treg TCRs overlapped most with tumor naive CD4+ cells.

Constant-region reverse primers amplified full-length variable regions, followed by semi-nested Nested Universal Primer A PCR. In TCRdb, the 5' RACE reads were re-called with MiXCR into one record per CDR3 protein. There are over 8,500 distinct CDR3 sequences in the sample; roughly 34% occur only once, and 5.6% lies in the top ten. Germline CDR1 and CDR2: LGHNA and YSLEER. The CDR3 length is 12 residues. Cells sorted as Tregs were CD4+, CD25+ and CD127-/low. V usage is TRBV4-3 and J usage is TRBJ2-1; D not resolved. The receptor was isolated from a female donor with breast cancer. Specimen: Tregs sorted from blood. CDR3 region: CASSQGNNERFF. The CDR3 coding sequence is TGCGCCAGCAGCCAAGGGAACAATGAGCGGTTCTTC.